The entry that follows covers one T cell receptor beta chain sequence. This sample is part of a study of sequential checkpoint blockade in melanoma. Study-level information: First-line arms were nivolumab then ipilimumab, or the reverse, randomized 1:1. Each arm's sequence ended with maintenance nivolumab. Roughly 20 patients had matched tumor biopsies before treatment and at week 13 after nivolumab or ipilimumab alone.

CDR3 length equals 13 residues. Germline CDR1 and CDR2: SQVTM and ANQGSEA. Trimming pared 6 bases from V and 3 bases from J, leaving 15 bases between. The treatment was: randomized to nivolumab then ipilimumab (arm A) or the reverse (arm B). Only in-frame clones appear in the TCRdb table, and some are missing; sequencing was by immunoSEQ multiplex PCR. The sample lists some 6,100 clones; 25% to 30% were seen once. V gene TRBV29-1 combines with J gene TRBJ2-7; D possibly corresponds to TRBD2 (9 bases). Sample: tumor tissue (inferred from file names), taken from a patient given nivolumab and ipilimumab in sequence. The receptor comes from a human donor with melanoma. The CDR3: CSVRGGTGYEQYF. The CDR3 DNA follows: TGCAGCGTGCGGGGGGGGACAGGCTACGAGCAGTACTTC.